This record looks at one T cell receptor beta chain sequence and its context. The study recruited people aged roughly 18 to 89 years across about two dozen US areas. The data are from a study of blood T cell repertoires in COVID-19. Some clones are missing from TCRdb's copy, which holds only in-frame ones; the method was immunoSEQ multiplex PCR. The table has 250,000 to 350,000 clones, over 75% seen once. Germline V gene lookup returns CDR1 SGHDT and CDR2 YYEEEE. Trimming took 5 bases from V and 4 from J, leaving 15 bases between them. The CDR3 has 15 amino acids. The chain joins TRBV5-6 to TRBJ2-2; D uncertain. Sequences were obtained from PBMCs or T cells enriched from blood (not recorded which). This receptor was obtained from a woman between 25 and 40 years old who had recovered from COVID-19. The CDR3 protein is CASRPRLMSTGELFF. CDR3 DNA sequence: TGTGCCAGCAGACCCAGGTTAATGAGCACCGGGGAGCTGTTTTTT.